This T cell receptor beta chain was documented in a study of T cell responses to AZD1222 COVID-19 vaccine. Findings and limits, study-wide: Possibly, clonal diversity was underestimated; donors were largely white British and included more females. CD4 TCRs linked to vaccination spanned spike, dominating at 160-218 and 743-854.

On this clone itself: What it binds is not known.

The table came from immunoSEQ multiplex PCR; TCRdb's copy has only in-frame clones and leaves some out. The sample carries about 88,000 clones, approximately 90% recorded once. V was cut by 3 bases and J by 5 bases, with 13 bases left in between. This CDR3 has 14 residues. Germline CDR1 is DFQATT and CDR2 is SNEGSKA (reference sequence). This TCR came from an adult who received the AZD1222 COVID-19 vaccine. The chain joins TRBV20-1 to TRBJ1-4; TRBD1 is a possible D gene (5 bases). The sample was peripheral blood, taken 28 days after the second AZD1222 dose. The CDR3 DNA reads TGCAGTGCTAGTCGCCCTGGGGGGAATGAAAAACTGTTTTTT. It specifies CSASRPGGNEKLFF.